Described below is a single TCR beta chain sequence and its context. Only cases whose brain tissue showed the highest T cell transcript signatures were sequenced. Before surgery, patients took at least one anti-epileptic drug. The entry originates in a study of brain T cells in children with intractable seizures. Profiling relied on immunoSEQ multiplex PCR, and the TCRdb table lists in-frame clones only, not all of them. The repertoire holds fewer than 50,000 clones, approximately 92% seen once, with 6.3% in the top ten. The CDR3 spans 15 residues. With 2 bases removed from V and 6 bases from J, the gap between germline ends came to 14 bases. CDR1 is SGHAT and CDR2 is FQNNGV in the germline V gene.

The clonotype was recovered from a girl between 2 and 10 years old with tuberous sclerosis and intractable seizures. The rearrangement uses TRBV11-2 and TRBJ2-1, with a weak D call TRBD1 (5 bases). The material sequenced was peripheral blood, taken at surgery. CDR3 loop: CASSLLGSQGNEQFF. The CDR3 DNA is TGTGCCAGCAGCTTACTGGGTAGCCAGGGCAATGAGCAGTTCTTC.